Sequencing of this TCR beta chain was carried out in a study of blood T cell repertoires in COVID-19. Trimming stripped 11 bases from V and 4 bases from J, with 17 bases between. In germline, CDR1 is MNHEY, CDR2 SVGAGI. This CDR3 region has 13 residues. Method: immunoSEQ multiplex PCR; TCRdb's copy keeps in-frame clones and lacks some. The sample holds around 430,000 clones, about 87% seen once. Clinical history reported by participants formed the basis on which cohorts were assigned. This sequence joins TRBV6-5 and TRBJ1-1; no clear D. The TCR was taken from a woman between 50 and 59 years old who had recovered from COVID-19. The sample consisted of PBMCs or T cells enriched from blood (not recorded which). CDR3 protein: CAVRRAFSTEAFF. CDR3 coding DNA: TGTGCCGTACGGAGGGCGTTTTCCACTGAAGCTTTCTTT.